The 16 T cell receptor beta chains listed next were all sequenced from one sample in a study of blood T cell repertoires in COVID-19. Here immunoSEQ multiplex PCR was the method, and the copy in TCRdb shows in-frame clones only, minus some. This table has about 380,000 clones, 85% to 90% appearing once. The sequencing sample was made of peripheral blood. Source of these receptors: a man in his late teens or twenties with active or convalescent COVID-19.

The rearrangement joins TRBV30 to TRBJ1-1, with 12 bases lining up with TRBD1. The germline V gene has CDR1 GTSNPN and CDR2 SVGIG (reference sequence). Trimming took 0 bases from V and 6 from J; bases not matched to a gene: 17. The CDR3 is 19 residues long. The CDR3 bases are TGTGCCTGGAGTGTCGGGACAGGGGGCGAATTGGGCTTCCGGCCTGAAGCTTTCTTT. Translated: CAWSVGTGGELGFRPEAFF.

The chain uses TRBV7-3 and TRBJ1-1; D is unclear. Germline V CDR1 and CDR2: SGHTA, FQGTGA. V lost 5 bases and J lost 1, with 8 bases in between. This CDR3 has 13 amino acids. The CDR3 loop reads CASSARWNTEAFF. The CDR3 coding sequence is TGTGCCAGCAGCGCGCGATGGAACACTGAAGCTTTCTTT.

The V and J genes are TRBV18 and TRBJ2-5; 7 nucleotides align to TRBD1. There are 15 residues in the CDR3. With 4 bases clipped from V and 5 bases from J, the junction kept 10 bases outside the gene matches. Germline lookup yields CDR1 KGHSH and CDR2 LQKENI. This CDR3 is CASSQDRDRRETQYF. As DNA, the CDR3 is TGTGCCAGCTCACAAGACCGGGACAGAAGGGAGACCCAGTACTTC.

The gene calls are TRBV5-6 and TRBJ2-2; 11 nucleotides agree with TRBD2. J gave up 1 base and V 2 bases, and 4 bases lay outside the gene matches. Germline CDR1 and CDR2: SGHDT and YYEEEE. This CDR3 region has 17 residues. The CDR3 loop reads CASSFITSGRNTGELFF. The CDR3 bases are TGTGCCAGCAGCTTCATCACTAGCGGGAGGAACACCGGGGAGCTGTTTTTT. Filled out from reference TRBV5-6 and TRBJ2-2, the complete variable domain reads DAGVTQSPTHLIKTRGQQVTLRCSPKSGHDTVSWYQQALGQGPQFIFQYYEEEERQRGNFPDRFSGHQFPNYSSELNVNALLLGDSALYLCASSFITSGRNTGELFFGEGSRLTVL.

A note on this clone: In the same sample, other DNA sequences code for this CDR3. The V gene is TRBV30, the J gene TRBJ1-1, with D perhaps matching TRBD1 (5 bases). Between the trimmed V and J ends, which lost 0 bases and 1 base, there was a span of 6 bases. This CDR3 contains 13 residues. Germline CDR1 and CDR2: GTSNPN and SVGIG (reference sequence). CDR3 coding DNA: TGTGCCTGGAGTGTAAGGGGGAACACTGAAGCTTTCTTT. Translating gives CAWSVRGNTEAFF.

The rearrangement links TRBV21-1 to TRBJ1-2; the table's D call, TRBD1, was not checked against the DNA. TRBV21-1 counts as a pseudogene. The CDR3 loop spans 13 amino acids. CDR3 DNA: TGTGCCAGCAGCTATGAAAATAGCCCAGGGGAAACCTTC. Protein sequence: CASSYENSPGETF.

The CDR3 loop is CAISESGQGDYEQYF. The CDR3 nucleotides are TGTGCCATCAGTGAGTCAGGACAGGGAGACTACGAGCAGTACTTC. The chain is built from TRBV10-3 and TRBJ2-7, with 8 bases aligning to TRBD1. This CDR3 is built from 15 residues. After removal of 0 bases from V and 3 bases from J, the junction contained 4 bases not matched to a gene. Germline values: CDR1 ENHRY, CDR2 SYGVKD.

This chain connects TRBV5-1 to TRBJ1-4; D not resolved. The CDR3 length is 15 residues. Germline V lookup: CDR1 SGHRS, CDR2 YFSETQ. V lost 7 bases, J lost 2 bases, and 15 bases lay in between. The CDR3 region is CASQRGLGTNEKLFF. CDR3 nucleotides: TGCGCCAGCCAAAGAGGGTTGGGCACTAATGAAAAACTGTTTTTT.

The CDR3 nucleotides read TGCGCCAGCAGCCAAAAACCTACCGGGACAGGGGGCAGGTACGAGCAGTACTTC. This gives the protein CASSQKPTGTGGRYEQYF. J is TRBJ2-7 and V is TRBV4-3, with 12 nucleotides matching TRBD1. V shed 2 bases and J 4 bases; nucleotides not matched to a gene: 12. This CDR3 is 18 amino acids long. The germline CDR1 and CDR2 sequences are LGHNA and YSLEER.

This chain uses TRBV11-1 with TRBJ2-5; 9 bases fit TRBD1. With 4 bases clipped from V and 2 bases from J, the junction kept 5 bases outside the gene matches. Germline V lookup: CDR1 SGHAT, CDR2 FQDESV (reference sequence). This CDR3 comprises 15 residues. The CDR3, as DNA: TGTGCCAGCAGCTCTGGACAGGGGTGGCAAGAGACCCAGTACTTC. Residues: CASSSGQGWQETQYF.

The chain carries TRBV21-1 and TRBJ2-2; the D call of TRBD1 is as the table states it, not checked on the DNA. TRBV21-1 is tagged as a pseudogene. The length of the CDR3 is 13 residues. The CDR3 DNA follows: TGTGCCAGCAGCAACGACAGGGGCGAGGAGCTGTTTTTT. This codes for CASSNDRGEELFF.

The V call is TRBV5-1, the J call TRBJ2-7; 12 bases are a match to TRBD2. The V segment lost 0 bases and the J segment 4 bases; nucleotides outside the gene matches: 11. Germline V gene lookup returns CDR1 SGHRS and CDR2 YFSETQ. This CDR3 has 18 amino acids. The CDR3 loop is CASSLEPTGLAGMYEQYF. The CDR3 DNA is TGCGCCAGCAGCTTGGAGCCGACAGGACTAGCGGGAATGTACGAGCAGTACTTC.

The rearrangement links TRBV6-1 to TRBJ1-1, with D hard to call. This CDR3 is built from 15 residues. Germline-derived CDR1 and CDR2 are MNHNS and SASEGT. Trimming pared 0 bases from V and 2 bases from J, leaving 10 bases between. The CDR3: CASSEAVWRNTEAFF. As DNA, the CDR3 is TGTGCCAGCAGTGAAGCCGTATGGAGAAACACTGAAGCTTTCTTT.

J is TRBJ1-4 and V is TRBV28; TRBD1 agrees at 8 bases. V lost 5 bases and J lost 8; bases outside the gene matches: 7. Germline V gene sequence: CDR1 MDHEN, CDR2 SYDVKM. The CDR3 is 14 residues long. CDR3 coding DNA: TGTGCCAGCAGTCTGACAGGGGTGGAAGAAAAACTGTTTTTT. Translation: CASSLTGVEEKLFF.

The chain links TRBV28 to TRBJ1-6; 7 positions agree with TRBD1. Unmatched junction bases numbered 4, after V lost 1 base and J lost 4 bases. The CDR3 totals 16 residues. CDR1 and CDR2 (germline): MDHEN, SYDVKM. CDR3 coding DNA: TGTGCCAGCAGTTTATCCGGACAGGTTTATAATTCACCCCTCCACTTT. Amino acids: CASSLSGQVYNSPLHF. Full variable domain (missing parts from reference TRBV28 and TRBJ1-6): DVKVTQSSRYLVKRTGEKVFLECVQDMDHENMFWYRQDPGLGLRLIYFSYDVKMKEKGDIPEGYSVSREKKERFSLILESASTNQTSMYLCASSLSGQVYNSPLHFGNGTRLTVT.

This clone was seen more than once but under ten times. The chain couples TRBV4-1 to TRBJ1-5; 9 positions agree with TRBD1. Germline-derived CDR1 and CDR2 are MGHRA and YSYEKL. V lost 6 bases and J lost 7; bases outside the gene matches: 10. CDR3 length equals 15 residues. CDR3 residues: CASSPPGQGKQPQHF. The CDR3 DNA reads TGCGCCAGCAGTCCTCCGGGACAGGGAAAACAGCCCCAGCATTTT.